The rows below give T cell receptor beta chains drawn from one sample of a study of T cell responses to AZD1222 COVID-19 vaccine. Some clones are missing from TCRdb's copy, which holds only in-frame ones; the method was immunoSEQ multiplex PCR. Of about 180,000 clones listed, about 88% are singletons. The material was peripheral blood, obtained on day 0 of AZD1222 vaccination. These receptors came from an adult in good health. Both conserved end residues are part of each CDR3. The order of the fields is V gene, J gene, CDR3 protein.

>TRBV24-1|TRBJ1-2
CATSEPTGGYGYTF
>TRBV6-6|TRBJ2-7
CASANSGSSYEQYF
>TRBV28|TRBJ2-2
CATHRGSAGELFF
>TRBV19|TRBJ2-3
CATRARAQGTDTQYF
>TRBV4-3|TRBJ1-1
CASSQEPSGTEAFF
>TRBV6-5|TRBJ2-5
CASKGRYQETQYF
>TRBV12-3/TRBV12-4|TRBJ1-2
CASSLGAGRGYTF
>TRBV11-2|TRBJ1-1
CASSLAGAEAFF
>TRBV30|TRBJ2-3
CAWSLDSPTDTQYF
>TRBV5-4|TRBJ2-3
CASSYPAGGGIDTQYF
>TRBV2|TRBJ1-6
CASSEEGVVGTPLHF
>TRBV15|TRBJ1-3
CATSRDPAVGASGNTIYF
>TRBV29-1|TRBJ2-3
CSVDKLSDTQYF
>TRBV6-6|TRBJ1-6
CASSNFRGYNSPLHF
>TRBV11-2|TRBJ2-3
CASSLLTSGSTDTQYF
>TRBV29-1|TRBJ1-2
CSVEDPAGKGYGYTF
>TRBV28|TRBJ1-2
CASSPPRPYGYTF
>TRBV28|TRBJ2-5
CASSSIPQGSGEETQYF
>TRBV7-8|TRBJ1-1
CASSLSANTEAFF
>TRBV28|TRBJ1-6
CASSLPSVVNSPLHF
>TRBV6-5|TRBJ1-1
CASSSQVNTEAFF
>TRBV11-2|TRBJ1-6
CASSPSPSSYNSPLHF
>TRBV19|TRBJ2-1
CASSTLAGGPSEQFF
>TRBV5-4|TRBJ1-1
CASSLGQGRTEAFF
>TRBV20-1|TRBJ1-2
CSASDRPSNYGYTF
>TRBV6-5|TRBJ2-1
CASSKGWVAEQFF
>TRBV6-6|TRBJ1-2
CASSYATGRANGYTF
>TRBV28|TRBJ1-2
CASSSQGADYGYTF
>TRBV6-5|TRBJ2-1
CASSWGLEANNEQFF
>TRBV2|TRBJ1-1
CASGPDTEAFF
>TRBV9|TRBJ2-3
CASSVRGSTDTQYF
>TRBV7-2|TRBJ1-5
CASSSPGDYQPQHF
>TRBV6-2/TRBV6-3|TRBJ2-3
CASSQRTSGTPDRGTDTQYF
>TRBV3-1/TRBV3-2|TRBJ2-7
CASSRTSGYYEQYF
>TRBV5-1|TRBJ2-7
CASSWGQDYEQYF
>TRBV5-6|TRBJ2-3
CASSLGSFTDTQYF
>TRBV5-1|TRBJ1-4
CASTLVPSTNEKLFF
>TRBV2|TRBJ2-7
CASRPGPSYEQYF
>TRBV5-6|TRBJ2-2
CASSPVDRRDTGELFF
>TRBV24-1|TRBJ1-2
CATSGRGGQVQEGYTF
>TRBV5-1|TRBJ1-1
CASTPGPGQNTEAFF
>TRBV7-8|TRBJ1-6
CASSPNRNSPPHF
>TRBV30|TRBJ1-5
CAWSEGGSQPQHF
>TRBV4-1|TRBJ2-2
CASSQDTTSGELFF
>TRBV28|TRBJ2-7
CALGAGGLPYEQYF
>TRBV5-1|TRBJ1-1
CASSPQGPGTEAFF
>TRBV7-2|TRBJ1-5
CASSLEGGNQPQHF
>TRBV4-3|TRBJ2-7
CASSQVLGATDYEQYF
>TRBV6-1|TRBJ1-2
CASSEAGNYGYTF
>TRBV11-2|TRBJ1-1
CASSQGWGTVNTEAFF
>TRBV5-6|TRBJ1-2
CASSRDRGIYGYTF
>TRBV5-1|TRBJ2-1
CASSLEGLAGWDEQFF
>TRBV7-9|TRBJ1-2
CASSLTGANYGYTF
>TRBV3-1/TRBV3-2|TRBJ1-5
CASSQEAQQLRCQPQHF
>TRBV5-6|TRBJ2-2
CASSLDRFNTGELFF
>TRBV20-1|TRBJ2-7
CSALLVGQYF
>TRBV20-1|TRBJ1-4
CSARPEGKLFF
>TRBV11-2|TRBJ1-5
CASSYGTELPQHF